The 28 T cell receptor beta chains in this list originate from one sample, sequenced in a study of T cell responses to AZD1222 COVID-19 vaccine. Produced via immunoSEQ multiplex PCR; TCRdb's table is partial and in-frame only. Altogether roughly 120,000 clones are present, approximately 84% being singletons, with the ten largest covering 7% to 9%. Sequencing used peripheral blood, obtained on day 0 of AZD1222 vaccination. The receptors were sampled from an adult in good health.

The chain employs TRBV2 and TRBJ2-7; no definite D call. CDR3 length equals 13 residues. The germline gives CDR1 SNHLY, CDR2 FYNNEI. The V and J ends lost 6 bases and 2 bases respectively, with 11 bases between them. The CDR3, as DNA: TGTGCCAGCAGCGTAGAGGTTCCCTACGAGCAGTACTTC. Translation: CASSVEVPYEQYF. The whole variable domain, remainder taken from reference TRBV2 and TRBJ2-7, is EPEVTQTPSHQVTQMGQEVILRCVPISNHLYFYWYRQILGQKVEFLVSFYNNEISEKSEIFDDQFSVERPDGSNFTLKIRSTKLEDSAMYFCASSVEVPYEQYFGPGTRLTVT.

The DNA for the CDR3 is TGCGCCAGCAGCCAAGATTGGGACAGTACTACAGATACGCAGTATTTT. Protein sequence: CASSQDWDSTTDTQYF. The V call is TRBV4-3, the J call TRBJ2-3; 7 bases map to TRBD1. Trimming removed 0 bases from V and 3 bases from J; junction bases left unmatched: 6. The length of the CDR3 is 16 residues. CDR1 is LGHNA, CDR2 YSLEER, per germline.

This sequence joins TRBV19 and TRBJ2-2; tentative D call: TRBD1 (7 bases). The CDR3 is 15 residues long. The ends were cut back, 5 bases at V and 4 bases at J, with 14 bases in the middle. Germline values: CDR1 LNHDA, CDR2 SQIVND (reference sequence). The CDR3 sequence: CASSAGGRSTGELFF. The CDR3 DNA reads as TGTGCCAGTAGTGCAGGGGGGAGGAGCACCGGGGAGCTGTTTTTT.

This sequence joins TRBV28 and TRBJ2-7; D is uncertain. V was shortened by 5 bases and J by 3 bases, with 14 bases between the two germline ends. The V gene's germline CDR1 is MDHEN and CDR2 SYDVKM. The CDR3 loop spans 14 amino acids. The CDR3 sequence: CASSPPLGGYEQYF. DNA of the CDR3: TGTGCCAGCAGTCCCCCCTTGGGCGGCTACGAGCAGTACTTC. The full variable domain, completed using reference TRBV28 and TRBJ2-7, is DVKVTQSSRYLVKRTGEKVFLECVQDMDHENMFWYRQDPGLGLRLIYFSYDVKMKEKGDIPEGYSVSREKKERFSLILESASTNQTSMYLCASSPPLGGYEQYFGPGTRLTVT.

The genes are TRBV7-9 and TRBJ1-5, with a possible D match to TRBD1 (5 bases). Germline assignment: CDR1 SEHNR and CDR2 FQNEAQ (reference sequence). The V gene lost 7 bases and the J gene lost 4 bases, with 14 bases spanning the gap. The CDR3 contains 14 residues. CDR3 residues: CASTIGGLNQPQHF. The CDR3 nucleotides read TGTGCCAGCACTATTGGGGGTTTAAATCAGCCCCAGCATTTT.

The chain couples TRBV5-8 to TRBJ2-3; the match to TRBD2 covers 8 bases. The germline V gene has CDR1 SGHTS and CDR2 YDEGEE. Germline trimming cut 4 bases from V and 3 bases from J; bases unmatched to any gene: 4. The CDR3 is made up of 14 amino acids. The CDR3 loop is CASSKRGSTDTQYF. CDR3 sequence (DNA): TGTGCCAGCAGCAAGCGGGGGTCGACAGATACGCAGTATTTT.

The gene calls are TRBV5-1 and TRBJ1-2; TRBD1 is a possible D gene (5 bases). CDR3 length: 12 amino acids. Deletions cut 4 bases from V and 4 bases from J, with 8 bases between. Per germline, CDR1 SGHRS and CDR2 YFSETQ. CDR3 in DNA: TGCGCCAGCAGCATGGGGGGCTATGGCTACACCTTC. Translation gives CASSMGGYGYTF. The full variable domain, with the rest looked up from reference TRBV5-1 and TRBJ1-2, is KAGVTQTPRYLIKTRGQQVTLSCSPISGHRSVSWYQQTPGQGLQFLFEYFSETQRNKGNFPGRFSGRQFSNSRSEMNVSTLELGDSALYLCASSMGGYGYTFGSGTRLTVV.

The chain has TRBV6-5 and TRBJ2-7; D is unclear. The CDR3 loop spans 13 amino acids. Trimming cost V 2 bases and J 5 bases, with 10 bases left between them. Germline V lookup: CDR1 MNHEY, CDR2 SVGAGI. CDR3 bases: TGTGCCAGCAGTTACGAGATAGCTAACGAGCAGTACTTC. Protein sequence: CASSYEIANEQYF.

The CDR3 loop reads CASSHRTGRDSPLHF. In nucleotides, the CDR3 is TGTGCCAGCAGCCATCGGACAGGCAGGGACTCACCCCTCCACTTT. The chain carries TRBV7-9 and TRBJ1-6; 7 positions agree with TRBD1. Losses at the gene ends were 5 bases for V and 10 bases for J; bases not matched to a gene: 11. The length of the CDR3 is 15 residues. Germline-derived CDR1 and CDR2 are SEHNR and FQNEAQ (reference sequence).

V gene TRBV18 combines with J gene TRBJ1-3; D call uncertain. The V end lost 7 bases, the J end lost 0 bases, and 13 bases lay between the germline ends. This CDR3 region has 15 residues. Germline CDR1 and CDR2: KGHSH and LQKENI. CDR3 protein: CASWAGIFSGNTIYF. Here the CDR3 DNA reads TGTGCCAGCTGGGCGGGGATTTTCTCTGGAAACACCATATATTTT.

The V and J genes are TRBV5-1 and TRBJ2-7; the match to TRBD1 covers 9 bases. Germline V gene sequence: CDR1 SGHRS, CDR2 YFSETQ. The CDR3 totals 15 residues. With 0 bases clipped from V and 6 bases from J, the junction kept 7 bases outside the gene matches. The CDR3 nucleotides read TGCGCCAGCAGCTTGGACAGGGGGCAAGGGGGCGAGCAGTACTTC. It specifies CASSLDRGQGGEQYF. Full variable domain (outside the CDR3, taken from reference TRBV5-1 and TRBJ2-7): KAGVTQTPRYLIKTRGQQVTLSCSPISGHRSVSWYQQTPGQGLQFLFEYFSETQRNKGNFPGRFSGRQFSNSRSEMNVSTLELGDSALYLCASSLDRGQGGEQYFGPGTRLTVT.

The chain uses TRBV23-1 and TRBJ1-2; a weak D match, TRBD1 (5 bases). TRBV23-1 is known as an ORF, though its function is uncertain. V was clipped by 0 bases and J by 4 bases, with 24 bases between them. CDR3 size: 19 residues. The CDR3 sequence is CASSQSLVVRLRDVYGYTF. CDR3 coding DNA: TGCGCCAGCAGTCAATCTCTTGTCGTCAGGCTAAGGGACGTCTATGGCTACACCTTC.

The V gene is TRBV7-9, the J gene TRBJ1-4; 8 nucleotides line up with TRBD1. Germline values: CDR1 SEHNR, CDR2 FQNEAQ (reference sequence). The CDR3 runs 15 residues. V was clipped by 3 bases and J by 5 bases; unmatched bases: 5. CDR3 in DNA: TGTGCCAGCAGCTTTCCGGGACAGGAGAATGAAAAACTGTTTTTT. Residues: CASSFPGQENEKLFF. The complete variable domain, with remaining parts taken from reference TRBV7-9 and TRBJ1-4, reads DTGVSQNPRHKITKRGQNVTFRCDPISEHNRLYWYRQTLGQGPEFLTYFQNEAQLEKSRLLSDRFSAERPKGSFSTLEIQRTEQGDSAMYLCASSFPGQENEKLFFGSGTQLSVL.

The chain links TRBV19 to TRBJ1-1, with D perhaps TRBD1 (5 bases). CDR1 and CDR2 from the germline V gene are LNHDA and SQIVND (reference sequence). The length of the CDR3 is 14 residues. V was trimmed by 5 bases and J by 4 bases, leaving 14 bases between them. The CDR3 here is CASSPQGQATEAFF. CDR3 bases: TGTGCCAGTAGTCCCCAGGGCCAGGCCACTGAAGCTTTCTTT.

The J gene is TRBJ2-2, the V gene TRBV7-9; D not resolved. Germline V gene lookup returns CDR1 SEHNR and CDR2 FQNEAQ (reference sequence). V was clipped by 5 bases and J by 0 bases, with 13 bases between them. The CDR3 has 16 residues. For the CDR3, the DNA is TGTGCCAGCAGCCCCGTACCCTTGACGAACACCGGGGAGCTGTTTTTT. Translation gives CASSPVPLTNTGELFF.

The chain couples TRBV7-9 to TRBJ2-7; possibly TRBD2 for D (5 bases). V was cut by 1 base and J by 6 bases, with 28 bases left in between. The length of the CDR3 is 19 residues. Germline V gene sequence: CDR1 SEHNR, CDR2 FQNEAQ (reference sequence). The CDR3 sequence: CASSLGIGLGSDVNVEQYF. In DNA form, the CDR3 reads TGTGCCAGCAGCTTAGGAATCGGGTTGGGGAGTGATGTGAACGTCGAGCAGTACTTC.

This clone was seen just once. The CDR3 loop reads CASSQRLAGEAADTQYF. As DNA, the CDR3 is TGTGCCAGCTCACAACGACTAGCGGGAGAGGCGGCAGATACGCAGTATTTT. The chain recombines TRBV18 with TRBJ2-3; 12 bases align to TRBD2. Germline CDR1 reads KGHSH; CDR2 reads LQKENI. V gave up 4 bases and J gave up 4 bases; unmatched junction bases: 9. The CDR3 spans 17 residues.

This chain uses TRBV30 with TRBJ2-7; D might be TRBD1 or TRBD2, each matching 6 bases. The CDR3 runs 15 residues. Between the trimmed V and J ends, which lost 0 bases and 5 bases, there was a span of 17 bases. CDR1 GTSNPN and CDR2 SVGIG come from the germline V gene (reference sequence). As DNA, the CDR3 is TGTGCCTGGAGTGTAGTAGGGACGGGGGCCAACGAGCAGTACTTC. Its translation: CAWSVVGTGANEQYF.

The chain is built from TRBV6-5 and TRBJ1-3; tentatively, D is TRBD1 (5 bases). Per the germline V gene, CDR1 is MNHEY and CDR2 is SVGAGI. Trimming stripped 7 bases from V and 0 bases from J, with 10 bases between. The CDR3 loop spans 14 amino acids. CDR3 in amino acids: CASIGGVSGNTIYF. Here the CDR3 DNA reads TGTGCCAGCATTGGAGGGGTCTCTGGAAACACCATATATTTT.

The chain is built from TRBV6-1 and TRBJ2-1; D is perhaps TRBD1 (6 bases). The V gene lost 3 bases and the J gene lost 6 bases, with 12 bases spanning the gap. Germline values: CDR1 MNHNS, CDR2 SASEGT. The CDR3 sequence is 14 residues long. CDR3 coding DNA: TGTGCCAGCAGTGACCCAGGGGTACTCAATGAGCAGTTCTTC. It is translated as CASSDPGVLNEQFF.

The rearrangement links TRBV6-5 to TRBJ2-7; 11 nucleotides line up with TRBD2. The CDR3 extends over 15 amino acids. Per the germline V gene, CDR1 is MNHEY and CDR2 is SVGAGI. Trimming cost V 2 bases and J 2 bases; bases outside gene matches: 2. The DNA for the CDR3 is TGTGCCAGCAGTTACGGGACTAGCGGCACCTACGAGCAGTACTTC. Amino acid sequence: CASSYGTSGTYEQYF.

This clone has just a few counts. This rearrangement joins TRBV12-3 or TRBV12-4 to TRBJ1-2; 7 bases align to TRBD1. This CDR3 has 13 residues. The trim removed 5 bases at V and 3 bases at J, leaving 3 bases unmatched. The chain's CDR3 is CASSLDRDYGYTF. CDR3 sequence (DNA): TGTGCCAGCAGTCTCGACAGGGACTATGGCTACACCTTC.

The chain has TRBV7-9 and TRBJ1-2; 9 positions agree with TRBD1. This CDR3 is 16 amino acids long. CDR1 and CDR2 (germline): SEHNR, FQNEAQ (reference sequence). With 4 bases clipped from V and 7 bases from J, the junction kept 13 bases outside the gene matches. The CDR3 protein is CASSSPPGTGLGGYTF. The CDR3 bases are TGTGCCAGCAGCTCTCCACCCGGGACAGGGTTGGGTGGCTACACCTTC.

This clone was found once. CDR3 nucleotides: TGCGCCAGCAGCTTAATCGGGGAAGGGACTGAAGCTTTCTTT. It yields the protein CASSLIGEGTEAFF. The chain carries TRBV5-1 and TRBJ1-1; D unclear. The CDR3 is made up of 14 amino acids. Trimming cost V 2 bases and J 5 bases, with 13 bases left between them. The germline gives CDR1 SGHRS, CDR2 YFSETQ.

This rearrangement joins TRBV10-3 to TRBJ2-7; D is unresolved. Germline CDR1 and CDR2: ENHRY and SYGVKD. Deletions cut 6 bases from V and 0 bases from J, with 9 bases between. This CDR3 has 13 residues. CDR3 coding DNA: TGTGCCATCAGCGAACAGAGCTCCTACGAGCAGTACTTC. Translating gives CAISEQSSYEQYF.

The chain has TRBV11-3 and TRBJ2-1; 9 nucleotides align to TRBD1. The CDR3 extends over 15 amino acids. Germline V CDR1 and CDR2: SGHNT, YENEEA. V lost 2 bases and J lost 7; bases outside the gene matches: 6. CDR3 DNA: TGTGCCAGCAGCTTAAGGAATGGACAGGGGAATGAGCAGTTCTTC. This codes for CASSLRNGQGNEQFF. Drawing the rest from reference TRBV11-3 and TRBJ2-1, the complete variable domain is EAGVVQSPRYKIIEKKQPVAFWCNPISGHNTLYWYLQNLGQGPELLIRYENEEAVDDSQLPKDRFSAERLKGVDSTLKIQPAELGDSAVYLCASSLRNGQGNEQFFGPGTRLTVL.

The V and J genes are TRBV7-9 and TRBJ2-1; D is undetermined. V was cut by 5 bases and J by 10 bases, with 15 bases left in between. The CDR3 sequence is 13 residues long. From germline, CDR1 is SEHNR and CDR2 FQNEAQ (reference sequence). The CDR3 DNA is TGTGCCAGCAGCCCTCAATCGAGTCGCGAGCAGTTCTTC. It codes for CASSPQSSREQFF.

The genes are TRBV9 and TRBJ2-1; D possibly corresponds to TRBD1 (6 bases). Trimming took 0 bases from V and 0 from J, leaving 7 bases between them. This CDR3 is built from 15 residues. Germline-derived CDR1 and CDR2 are SGDLS and YYNGEE. CDR3 DNA sequence: TGTGCCAGCAGCGTAGGAGGGGGCTCCTACAATGAGCAGTTCTTC. Translated, it gives CASSVGGGSYNEQFF.